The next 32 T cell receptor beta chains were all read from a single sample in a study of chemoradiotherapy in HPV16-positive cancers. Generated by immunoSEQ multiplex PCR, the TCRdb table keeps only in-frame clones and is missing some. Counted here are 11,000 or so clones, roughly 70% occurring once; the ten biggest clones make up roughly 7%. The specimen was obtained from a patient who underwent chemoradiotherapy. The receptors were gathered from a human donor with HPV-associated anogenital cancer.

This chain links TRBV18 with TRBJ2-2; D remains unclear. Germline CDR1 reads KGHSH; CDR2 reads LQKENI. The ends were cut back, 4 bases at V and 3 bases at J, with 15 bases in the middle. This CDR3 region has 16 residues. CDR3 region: CASSQEIPKYTGELFF. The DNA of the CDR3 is TGTGCCAGCTCACAGGAGATCCCGAAATACACCGGGGAGCTGTTTTTT. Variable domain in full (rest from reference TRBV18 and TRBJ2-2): NAGVMQNPRHLVRRRGQEARLRCSPMKGHSHVYWYRQLPEEGLKFMVYLQKENIIDESGMPKERFSAEFPKEGPSILRIQQVVRGDSAAYFCASSQEIPKYTGELFFGEGSRLTVL.

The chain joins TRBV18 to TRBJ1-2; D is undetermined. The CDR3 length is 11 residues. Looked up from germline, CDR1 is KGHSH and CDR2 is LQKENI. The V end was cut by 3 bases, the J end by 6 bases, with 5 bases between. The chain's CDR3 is CASSPGDGYTF. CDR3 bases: TGTGCCAGCTCACCTGGGGATGGCTACACCTTC.

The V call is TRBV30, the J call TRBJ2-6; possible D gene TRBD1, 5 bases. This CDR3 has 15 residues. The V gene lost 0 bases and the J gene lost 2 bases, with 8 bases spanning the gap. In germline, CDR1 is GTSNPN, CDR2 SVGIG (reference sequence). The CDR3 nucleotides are TGTGCCTGGAGTGTGGTAGGGGCTGGGGCCAACGTCCTGACTTTC. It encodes CAWSVVGAGANVLTF.

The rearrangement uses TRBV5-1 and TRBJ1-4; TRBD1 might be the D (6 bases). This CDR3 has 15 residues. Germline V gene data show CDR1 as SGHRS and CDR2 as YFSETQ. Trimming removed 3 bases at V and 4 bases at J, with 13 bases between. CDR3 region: CASSSGQKNNEKLFF. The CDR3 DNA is TGCGCCAGCAGCTCCGGACAGAAGAATAATGAAAAACTGTTTTTT.

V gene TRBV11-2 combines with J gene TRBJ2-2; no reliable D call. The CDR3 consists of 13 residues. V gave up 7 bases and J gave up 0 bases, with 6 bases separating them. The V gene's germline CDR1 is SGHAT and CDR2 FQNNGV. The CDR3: CASKKPNTGELFF. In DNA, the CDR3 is TGTGCCAGCAAGAAACCGAACACCGGGGAGCTGTTTTTT.

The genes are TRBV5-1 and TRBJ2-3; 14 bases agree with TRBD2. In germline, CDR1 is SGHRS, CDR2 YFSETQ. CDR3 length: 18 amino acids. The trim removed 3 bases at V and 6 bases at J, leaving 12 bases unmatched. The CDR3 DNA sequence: TGCGCCAGCAGCTCAAGAAGACTAGCGGGAGGGCCGGATGATACGCAGTATTTT. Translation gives CASSSRRLAGGPDDTQYF.

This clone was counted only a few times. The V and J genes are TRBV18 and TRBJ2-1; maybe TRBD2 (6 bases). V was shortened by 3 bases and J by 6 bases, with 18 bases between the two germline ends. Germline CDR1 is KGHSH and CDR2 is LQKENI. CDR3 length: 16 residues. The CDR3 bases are TGTGCCAGCTCACCGGGGGGAGGACCATCCATCAATGAGCAGTTCTTC. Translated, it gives CASSPGGGPSINEQFF.

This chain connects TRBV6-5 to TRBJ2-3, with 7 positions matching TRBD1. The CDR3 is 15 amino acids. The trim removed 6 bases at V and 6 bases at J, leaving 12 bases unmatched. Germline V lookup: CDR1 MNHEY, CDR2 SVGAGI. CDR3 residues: CASSTKTGPGDTQYF. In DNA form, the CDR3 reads TGTGCCAGCAGCACGAAGACAGGGCCGGGGGATACGCAGTATTTT.

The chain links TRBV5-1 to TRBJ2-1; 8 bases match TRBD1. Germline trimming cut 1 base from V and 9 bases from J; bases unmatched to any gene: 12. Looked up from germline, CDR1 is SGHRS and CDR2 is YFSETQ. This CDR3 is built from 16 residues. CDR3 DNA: TGCGCCAGCAGCTTGCTCCGGGACAGGAGGTTTCCTGAGCAGTTCTTC. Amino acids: CASSLLRDRRFPEQFF.

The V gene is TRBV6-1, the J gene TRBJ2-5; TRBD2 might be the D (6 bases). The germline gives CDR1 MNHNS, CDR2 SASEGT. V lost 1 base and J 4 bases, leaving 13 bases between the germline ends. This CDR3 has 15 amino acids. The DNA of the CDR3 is TGTGCCAGCAGTGAAGTGGACCAGGGAGGAGAGACCCAGTACTTC. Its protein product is CASSEVDQGGETQYF.

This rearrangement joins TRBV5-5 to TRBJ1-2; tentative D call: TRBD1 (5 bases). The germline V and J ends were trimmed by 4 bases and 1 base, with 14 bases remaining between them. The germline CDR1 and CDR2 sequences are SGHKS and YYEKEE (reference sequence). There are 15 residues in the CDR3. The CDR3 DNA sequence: TGTGCCAGCAGCCTCACAGACAGTATTAACTATGGCTACACCTTC. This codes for CASSLTDSINYGYTF. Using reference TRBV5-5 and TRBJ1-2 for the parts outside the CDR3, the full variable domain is DAGVTQSPTHLIKTRGQQVTLRCSPISGHKSVSWYQQVLGQGPQFIFQYYEKEERGRGNFPDRFSARQFPNYSSELNVNALLLGDSALYLCASSLTDSINYGYTFGSGTRLTVV.

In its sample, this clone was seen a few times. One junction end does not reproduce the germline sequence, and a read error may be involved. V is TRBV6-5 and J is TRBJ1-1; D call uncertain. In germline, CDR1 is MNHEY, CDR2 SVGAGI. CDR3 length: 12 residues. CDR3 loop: CASSYSNSEAFF. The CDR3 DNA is TGTGCCAGCAGTTACTCGAACAGTGAAGCTTTCTTT.

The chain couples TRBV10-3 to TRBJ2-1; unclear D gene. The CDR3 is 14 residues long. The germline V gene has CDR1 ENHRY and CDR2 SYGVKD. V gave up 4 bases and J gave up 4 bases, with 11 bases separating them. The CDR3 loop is CAISGDFHYNEQFF. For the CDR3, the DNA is TGTGCCATCAGTGGCGACTTTCATTACAATGAGCAGTTCTTC.

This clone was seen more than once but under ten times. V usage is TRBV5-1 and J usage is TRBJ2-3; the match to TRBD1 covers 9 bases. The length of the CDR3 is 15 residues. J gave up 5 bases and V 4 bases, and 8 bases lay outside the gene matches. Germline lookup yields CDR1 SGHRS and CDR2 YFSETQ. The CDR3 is CASSLGDREGDTQYF. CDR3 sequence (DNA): TGCGCCAGCAGCCTCGGGGACAGGGAGGGAGATACGCAGTATTTT.

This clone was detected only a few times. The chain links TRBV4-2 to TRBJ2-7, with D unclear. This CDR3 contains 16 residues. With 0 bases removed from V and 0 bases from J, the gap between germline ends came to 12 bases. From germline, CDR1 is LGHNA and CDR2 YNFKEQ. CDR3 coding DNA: TGTGCCAGCAGCCAAGAAGGTGGGGTCCCCTCCTACGAGCAGTACTTC. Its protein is CASSQEGGVPSYEQYF.

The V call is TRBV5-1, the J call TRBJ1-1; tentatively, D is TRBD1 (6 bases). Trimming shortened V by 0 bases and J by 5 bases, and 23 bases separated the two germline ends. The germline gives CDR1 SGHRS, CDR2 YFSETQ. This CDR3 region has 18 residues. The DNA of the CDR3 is TGCGCCAGCAGCTTGGTCGGCCCTATGGGCGGTCAGGGGACTGAAGCTTTCTTT. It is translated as CASSLVGPMGGQGTEAFF.

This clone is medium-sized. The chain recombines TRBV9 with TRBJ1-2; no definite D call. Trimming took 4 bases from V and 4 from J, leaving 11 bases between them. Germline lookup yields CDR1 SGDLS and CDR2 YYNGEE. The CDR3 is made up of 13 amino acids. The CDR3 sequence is CASSPSGVYGYTF. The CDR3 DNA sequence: TGTGCCAGCAGCCCAAGCGGGGTCTATGGCTACACCTTC.

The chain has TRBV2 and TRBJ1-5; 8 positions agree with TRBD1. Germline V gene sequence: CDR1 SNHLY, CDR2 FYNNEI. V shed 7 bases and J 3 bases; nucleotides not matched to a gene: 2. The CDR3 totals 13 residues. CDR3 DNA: TGTGCCAGCAAGGGACAGGTCAATCAGCCCCAGCATTTT. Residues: CASKGQVNQPQHF.

CDR3 in amino acids: CASSLKVTISESSYNEQFF. The CDR3 nucleotides are TGTGCCAGCAGTTTAAAAGTGACCATTAGCGAGAGCTCCTACAATGAGCAGTTCTTC. The V gene is TRBV28, the J gene TRBJ2-1; a possible D gene is TRBD2 (5 bases). V lost 2 bases to trimming and J lost 0 bases, with 20 bases between them. The CDR3 consists of 19 residues. The germline V gene encodes CDR1 MDHEN and CDR2 SYDVKM.

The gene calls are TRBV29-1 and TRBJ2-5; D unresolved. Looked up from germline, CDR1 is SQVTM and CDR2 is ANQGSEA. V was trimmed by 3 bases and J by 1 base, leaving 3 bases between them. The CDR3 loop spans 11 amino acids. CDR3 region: CSVDLQETQYF. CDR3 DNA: TGCAGCGTTGACCTCCAAGAGACCCAGTACTTC.

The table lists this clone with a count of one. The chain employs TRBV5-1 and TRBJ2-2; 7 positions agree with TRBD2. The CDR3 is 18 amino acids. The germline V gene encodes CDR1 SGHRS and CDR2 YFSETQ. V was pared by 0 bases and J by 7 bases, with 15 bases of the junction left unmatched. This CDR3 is CASSLAPGFLTGGGELFF. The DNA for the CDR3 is TGCGCCAGCAGCTTGGCCCCCGGATTTTTGACGGGAGGCGGGGAGCTGTTTTTT.

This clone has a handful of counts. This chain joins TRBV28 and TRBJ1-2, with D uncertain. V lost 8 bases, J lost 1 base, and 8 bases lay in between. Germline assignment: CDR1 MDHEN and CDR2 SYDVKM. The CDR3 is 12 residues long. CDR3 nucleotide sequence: TGTGCCAGCTCCGGAAATAACTATGGCTACACCTTC. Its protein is CASSGNNYGYTF.

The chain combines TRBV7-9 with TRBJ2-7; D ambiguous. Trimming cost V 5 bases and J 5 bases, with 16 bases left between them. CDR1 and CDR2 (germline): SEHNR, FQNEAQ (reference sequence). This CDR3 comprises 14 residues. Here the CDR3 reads CASSNAPDADEQYF. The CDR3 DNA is TGTGCCAGCAGCAATGCGCCGGACGCCGACGAGCAGTACTTC.

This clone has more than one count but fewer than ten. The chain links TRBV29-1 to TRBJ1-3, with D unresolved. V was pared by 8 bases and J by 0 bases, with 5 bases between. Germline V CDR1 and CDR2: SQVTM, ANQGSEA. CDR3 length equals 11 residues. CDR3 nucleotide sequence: TGCAGCTCTAGCTCTGGAAACACCATATATTTT. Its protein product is CSSSSGNTIYF.

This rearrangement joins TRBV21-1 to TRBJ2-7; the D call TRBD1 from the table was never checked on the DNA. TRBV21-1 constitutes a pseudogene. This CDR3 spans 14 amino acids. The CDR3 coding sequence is TGTGCCAGCAGCAAAGGGACAGGCTCCTACGAGCAGTACTTC. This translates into CASSKGTGSYEQYF.

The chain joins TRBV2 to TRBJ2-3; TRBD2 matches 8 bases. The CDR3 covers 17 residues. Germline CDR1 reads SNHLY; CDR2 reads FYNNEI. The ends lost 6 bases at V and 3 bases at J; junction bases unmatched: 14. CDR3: CASRSLGERERTDTQYF. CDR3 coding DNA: TGTGCCAGCAGATCCCTGGGGGAGCGGGAGCGGACAGATACGCAGTATTTT.

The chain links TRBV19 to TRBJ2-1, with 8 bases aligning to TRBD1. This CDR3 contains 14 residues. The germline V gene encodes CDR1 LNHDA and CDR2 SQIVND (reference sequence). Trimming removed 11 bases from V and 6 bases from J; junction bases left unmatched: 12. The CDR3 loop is CASRAGQVINEQFF. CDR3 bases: TGTGCCTCAAGGGCGGGACAGGTAATCAATGAGCAGTTCTTC. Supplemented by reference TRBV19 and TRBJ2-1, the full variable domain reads DGGITQSPKYLFRKEGQNVTLSCEQNLNHDAMYWYRQDPGQGLRLIYYSQIVNDFQKGDIAEGYSVSREKKESFPLTVTSAQKNPTAFYLCASRAGQVINEQFFGPGTRLTVL.

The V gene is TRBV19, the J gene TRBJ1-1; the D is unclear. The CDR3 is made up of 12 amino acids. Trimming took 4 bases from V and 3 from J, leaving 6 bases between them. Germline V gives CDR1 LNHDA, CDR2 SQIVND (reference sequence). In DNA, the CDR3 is TGTGCCAGTAGTACGGGCTACACTGAAGCTTTCTTT. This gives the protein CASSTGYTEAFF.

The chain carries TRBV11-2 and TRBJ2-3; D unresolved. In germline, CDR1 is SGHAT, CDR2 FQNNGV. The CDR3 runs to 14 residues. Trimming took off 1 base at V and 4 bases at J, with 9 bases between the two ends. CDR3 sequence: CASSLVRAADTQYF. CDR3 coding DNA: TGTGCCAGCAGCTTAGTTAGGGCTGCAGATACGCAGTATTTT.

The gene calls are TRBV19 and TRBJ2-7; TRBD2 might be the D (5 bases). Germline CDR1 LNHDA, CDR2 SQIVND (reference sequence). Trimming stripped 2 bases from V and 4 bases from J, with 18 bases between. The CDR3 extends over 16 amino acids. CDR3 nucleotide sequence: TGTGCCAGTAGTATACGCACCTTCGGGGATAAATACGAGCAGTACTTC. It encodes CASSIRTFGDKYEQYF. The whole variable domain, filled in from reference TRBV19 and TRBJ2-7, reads DGGITQSPKYLFRKEGQNVTLSCEQNLNHDAMYWYRQDPGQGLRLIYYSQIVNDFQKGDIAEGYSVSREKKESFPLTVTSAQKNPTAFYLCASSIRTFGDKYEQYFGPGTRLTVT.

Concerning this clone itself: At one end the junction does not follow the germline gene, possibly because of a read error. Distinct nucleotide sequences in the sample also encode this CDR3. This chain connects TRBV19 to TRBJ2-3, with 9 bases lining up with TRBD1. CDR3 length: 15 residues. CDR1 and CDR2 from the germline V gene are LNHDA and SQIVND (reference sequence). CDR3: CASRMTGGNADTQYF. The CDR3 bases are TGTGCCAGTAGGATGACAGGGGGAAATGCAGATACACAGTATTTT.

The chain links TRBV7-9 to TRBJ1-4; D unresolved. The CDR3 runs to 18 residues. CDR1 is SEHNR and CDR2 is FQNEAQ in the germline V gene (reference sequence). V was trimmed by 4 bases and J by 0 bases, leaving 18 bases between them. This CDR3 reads CASSYEVNRLATNEKLFF. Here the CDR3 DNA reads TGTGCCAGCAGCTACGAAGTTAATCGGCTTGCAACTAATGAAAAACTGTTTTTT.